This record covers a single T cell receptor (beta chain). Germline CDR1 reads GTSNPN; CDR2 reads SVGIG (reference sequence). Trimming removed 2 bases from V and 0 bases from J, with 3 bases in between. The CDR3 is 12 amino acids. This entry comes from a study of blood T cell repertoires in COVID-19. At the level of the study: Sites across the United States, Italy and Spain contributed samples from acute and convalescent COVID-19. Nucleic acid was either cDNA or gDNA, and it came from T cells, B-cell-depleted T cells, or PBMCs.

Source study methods: Amplifying reference gene primers gave estimates of nucleated cell counts. The method was immunoSEQ multiplex PCR; TCRdb's version includes in-frame clones alone and lacks a portion of them. The V and J calls and clone size come from that table; D and trimming were worked out from the DNA. The table has 30,000 to 35,000 clones, roughly 86% seen once. The gene calls are TRBV30 and TRBJ2-3; D not resolved. The sequencing input was peripheral blood. This TCR derives from an elderly man with active or convalescent COVID-19. In DNA form, the CDR3 reads TGTGCCTGGAGTCAGAGCACAGATACGCAGTATTTT. Protein: CAWSQSTDTQYF.